The rows below give T cell receptor beta chains drawn from one sample of a study of T cells expressing NK-cell markers. TCRdb reanalyzed the 5' RACE reads, giving one entry per CDR3 protein sequence and no DNA. This sample contains about 150,000 distinct CDR3 sequences. The sequencing input was blood T cells: a sorted CD56 or NKG2C T cell subset, CD4+ or CD8+ T cells, or bulk PBMC T cells (not recorded which). All receptors come from a woman in her fifties or sixties in good health. Both conserved end residues are part of each CDR3.

v_call	j_call	cdr3_aa
TRBV7-9	TRBJ1-5	CASSDSPGNQPQHF
TRBV20-1	TRBJ1-5	CSAQGGRDQPQHF
TRBV10-2	TRBJ2-1	CASSEGGSGNEQFF
TRBV12-3/TRBV12-4	TRBJ2-5	CASSPRGGLAGGETQYF
TRBV5-4	TRBJ2-7	CASSLEGQGVAYEQYF
TRBV29-1	TRBJ2-3	CSVEARTAQYF
TRBV19	TRBJ2-3	CASSIDPWTSGAHSTDTQYF
TRBV2	TRBJ2-3	CASTRTSGSTDTQYF
TRBV7-9	TRBJ2-7	CASSPRDSTEQYF
TRBV6-2/TRBV6-3	TRBJ2-1	CASSYLAGVYNEQFF
TRBV5-6	TRBJ2-1	CASSLQAASYNEQFF
TRBV12-3/TRBV12-4	TRBJ2-7	CASSGQGTTYEQYF
TRBV20-1	TRBJ2-1	CSARDRGGVLDEQFF
TRBV11-2	TRBJ2-3	CAIGLLGRTITDTQYF
TRBV6-5	TRBJ2-7	CASSHSTSPYEQYF
TRBV3-1	TRBJ2-7	CASSLLPGRGSYEQYF
TRBV11-3	TRBJ1-2	CASSLGSAINYGYTF
TRBV20-1	TRBJ1-2	CSARDHSGQGAGGYTF
TRBV7-9	TRBJ1-1	CASSLKGVAFF
TRBV4-1	TRBJ2-1	CASSHDPTTNEQFF
TRBV20-1	TRBJ2-1	CSARDPWEGANEQFF
TRBV24-1	TRBJ2-1	CATSDGSEQFF
TRBV4-1	TRBJ1-2	CASSQGTDKTF
TRBV3-1	TRBJ2-1	CASSQETPLNEQFF
TRBV7-8	TRBJ2-1	CASSFLSGSYNEQFF
TRBV14	TRBJ2-3	CASSQDPQGSITDTQYF
TRBV12-3/TRBV12-4	TRBJ2-1	CASSPGLAGGSPSYNEQFF
TRBV29-1	TRBJ2-7	CSVVGTGLPEQYF
TRBV2	TRBJ1-2	CASSGAGTDYGYTF
TRBV20-1	TRBJ2-1	CSAVLEDEQFF
TRBV2	TRBJ2-2	CASRWVAGDTGELFF
TRBV12-3/TRBV12-4	TRBJ2-1	CASSPGTGAYNEQFF